These 17 T cell receptor beta chains share one sample of origin, sequenced in a study of cytomegalovirus exposure and HLA in healthy donors (dated by TCRdb to 2016 to 2017). Library creation used the immunoSEQ multiplex PCR assay. For the multiplex PCR, a mixture combining 60 forward primers for TCR Vbeta segments and 13 reverse primers for TCR Jbeta segments was used. The immuneACCESS repertoire file appears here via TCRdb, limited to in-frame rearrangements. These files lack a portion of the clones; in checked studies, under half of the deficit traces to unresolved V genes, and the cause of the others is not known. Here the sample has over 200,000 clones; around four fifths occur a single time. The ten largest clonotypes hold roughly 0.58% of the sample. Sequencing was performed on PBMCs. All receptors derive from a middle-aged woman in good health and CMV-seronegative.

The chain employs TRBV14 and TRBJ2-2; possibly TRBD1 for D (5 bases). CDR3 length equals 17 residues. Germline CDR1 is SGHDN and CDR2 is FVKESK. Trimming removed 0 bases from V and 0 bases from J, with 11 bases in between. In nucleotides, the CDR3 is TGTGCCAGCAGCCAAGAGCCGAAGGGGTCGAACACCGGGGAGCTGTTTTTT. Residues: CASSQEPKGSNTGELFF.

J is TRBJ2-5 and V is TRBV7-8; 10 nucleotides match TRBD1. The J call may be mistaken, given a closer DNA end match to TRBJ2-7. Germline CDR1 and CDR2: SGHVS and FQNEAQ. This CDR3 has 15 residues. The CDR3 coding sequence is TGTGCCAGCAGCCCGGGGGACAGGGGCTACTACGAGCAGTACTTC. Translation gives CASSPGDRGYYEQYF.

This chain connects TRBV2 to TRBJ2-7, with 8 bases matching TRBD2. V gave up 4 bases and J gave up 2 bases; unmatched junction bases: 13. This CDR3 region has 17 residues. Germline-derived CDR1 and CDR2 are SNHLY and FYNNEI. The DNA for the CDR3 is TGTGCCAGCAGTGTGGGCCGGGGGGGTCCTAACACCTACGAGCAGTACTTC. Translating it yields CASSVGRGGPNTYEQYF.

The chain links TRBV6-5 to TRBJ1-2; TRBD1 matches 10 bases. In germline, CDR1 is MNHEY, CDR2 SVGAGI. The CDR3 totals 14 residues. Trimming at V came to 6 bases and at J to 8 bases, leaving 9 bases not matched to a gene. The CDR3 DNA reads TGTGCCAGCAGATCACCGGGACAGGGGCAAGGCTACACCTTC. Translation gives CASRSPGQGQGYTF.

The rearrangement uses TRBV5-1 and TRBJ1-2, with D unresolved. V shed 0 bases and J shed 6 bases, with 12 bases lying between them. CDR3 length equals 14 residues. CDR1 and CDR2 (germline): SGHRS, YFSETQ. The CDR3 loop reads CASSLAQARDGYTF. In DNA form, the CDR3 reads TGCGCCAGCAGCTTGGCCCAGGCGAGGGATGGCTACACCTTC.

This clone was seen only a few times. The rearrangement joins TRBV7-8 to TRBJ1-6; no clear D. The CDR3 totals 18 residues. V lost 0 bases, J lost 2 bases, and 14 bases lay in between. Germline assignment: CDR1 SGHVS and CDR2 FQNEAQ. The CDR3 region has the DNA TGTGCCAGCAGCTTAGCTCGACCGGGGAGCGCCTATAATTCACCCCTCCACTTT. Protein sequence: CASSLARPGSAYNSPLHF.

This chain uses TRBV5-4 with TRBJ1-2; TRBD1 aligns across 10 bases. The junction had 11 bases not matched to a gene; V was cut back by 4 bases and J by 8 bases. Germline V lookup: CDR1 SGHNT, CDR2 YYREEE (reference sequence). The CDR3 totals 15 residues. The CDR3 loop is CASSVPTGGNWGYTF. CDR3 sequence (DNA): TGTGCCAGCAGCGTCCCGACAGGGGGCAACTGGGGCTACACCTTC.

Only one count was recorded for this clone. The gene calls are TRBV6-6 and TRBJ1-1; TRBD1 is a possible D gene (6 bases). V was pared by 1 base and J by 8 bases, with 17 bases between. Germline CDR1 is MNHNY and CDR2 is SVGAGI (reference sequence). This CDR3 is built from 15 residues. This CDR3 is CASSYYRALGEEAFF. CDR3 DNA sequence: TGTGCCAGCAGTTACTACAGGGCGTTAGGGGAAGAAGCTTTCTTT.

As to this clone: The junction departs from germline at one end; a sequencing error may be responsible. CDR3 DNA sequence: TGCGCCAGCAGTCAGGGGGCGGAAAACTATGGCTACCCCTTC. It encodes CASSQGAENYGYPF. The rearrangement uses TRBV4-1 and TRBJ1-2; TRBD1 aligns across 8 bases. This CDR3 contains 14 residues. CDR1 and CDR2 from the germline V gene are MGHRA and YSYEKL.

This clone was observed once. The CDR3 loop is CASSLWGGTGQETQYF. For the CDR3, the DNA is TGTGCCAGCAGCTTGTGGGGGGGGACAGGACAAGAGACCCAGTACTTC. The gene calls are TRBV5-4 and TRBJ2-5; a possible D gene is TRBD1 (8 bases). Trimming removed 1 base at V and 2 bases at J, with 15 bases between. This CDR3 region has 16 residues. Germline CDR1 reads SGHNT; CDR2 reads YYREEE (reference sequence).

The rearrangement uses TRBV2 and TRBJ1-1; TRBD1 might be the D (5 bases). The V end was cut by 8 bases, the J end by 4 bases, with 11 bases between. The germline CDR1 and CDR2 sequences are SNHLY and FYNNEI. There are 12 residues in the CDR3. CDR3 sequence: CASGSGRTEAFF. In DNA, the CDR3 is TGTGCCAGCGGATCAGGGCGCACTGAAGCTTTCTTT.

This sequence joins TRBV28 and TRBJ2-7; D not certain. The CDR3 contains 12 residues. The germline gives CDR1 MDHEN, CDR2 SYDVKM. V shed 5 bases and J shed 7 bases, with 12 bases lying between them. CDR3 nucleotide sequence: TGTGCCAGCAGTACCAACCCTCGGGAGCAGTACTTC. Translation: CASSTNPREQYF.

The chain has TRBV19 and TRBJ1-3; D perhaps matches TRBD1 (6 bases). The CDR3 runs 18 residues. Germline V lookup: CDR1 LNHDA, CDR2 SQIVND (reference sequence). Trimming stripped 4 bases from V and 7 bases from J, with 26 bases between. This chain's CDR3 is CASSTTGMGRRLWNTIYF. The CDR3 DNA reads as TGTGCCAGTAGTACCACAGGGATGGGCCGACGGCTCTGGAACACCATATATTTT.

The rearrangement joins TRBV7-2 to TRBJ1-2, with TRBD1 as a possible D gene (6 bases). V lost 0 bases and J 8 bases, leaving 16 bases between the germline ends. The V gene's germline CDR1 is SGHTA and CDR2 FQGNSA. This CDR3 region has 15 residues. CDR3 amino acids: CASSLAHSRGSGYTF. The DNA for the CDR3 is TGTGCCAGCAGCTTAGCTCACTCCAGGGGTTCGGGCTACACCTTC.

The chain carries TRBV21-1 and TRBJ1-3; TRBD1, as called in the table, went unchecked against the DNA. TRBV21-1 is described as a pseudogene. This CDR3 is 15 amino acids long. In nucleotides, the CDR3 is TGTGCCAGCAGCATGGGGACACTTTACGGAAACACCATATATTTT. Translated: CASSMGTLYGNTIYF.

The chain carries TRBV27 and TRBJ2-1; 7 positions match TRBD1. The ends lost 4 bases at V and 12 bases at J; junction bases unmatched: 15. CDR1 is MNHEY and CDR2 is SMNVEV in the germline V gene (reference sequence). There are 15 residues in the CDR3. The CDR3: CASSSPLRQGPSQFF. CDR3 nucleotides: TGTGCCAGCAGTTCCCCCCTTCGACAGGGCCCTTCGCAGTTCTTC.

The table lists this clone with a few counts. The rearrangement uses TRBV6-1 and TRBJ1-2, with TRBD1 as a possible D gene (5 bases). This CDR3 contains 14 residues. CDR1 MNHNS and CDR2 SASEGT come from the germline V gene. The germline V and J ends were trimmed by 0 bases and 9 bases, with 14 bases remaining between them. For the CDR3, the DNA is TGTGCCAGCAGTGAAGCGGATTGGTCAGGGCGCTACACCTTC. This gives the protein CASSEADWSGRYTF.